The clone carrying this T cell receptor (beta chain) was seen many times. The target antigen is unknown. PBMCs were sourced from less than 12 ml fresh peripheral blood. RNA transcripts served as the template for amplifying TCR beta CDR3 regions. With the HTBI primer set, the TCR CDR3 went through a first round of RT-PCR. TCRdb processed the multiplex PCR reads anew with MiXCR; each CDR3 protein has one entry. This table holds 360,000 or so distinct CDR3 sequences, about a fifth found once. This sample stems from a study of T cells in Graves' hyperthyroidism and ophthalmopathy. Study-level results: By a 13 V-J model, ophthalmopathy was set apart from stable hyperthyroidism.

The CDR3 sequence is 13 residues long. Germline V CDR1 and CDR2: SGHTA, FQGNSA. Trimming removed 5 bases at V and 3 bases at J, with 8 bases between. The sequenced sample consisted of blood. This receptor was taken from a woman between 18 and 30 years old with Graves' hyperthyroidism. The chain employs TRBV7-2 and TRBJ1-5; D is unclear. In nucleotides, the CDR3 is TGTGCCAGCAGCCCAGACCCCAATCAGCCCCAGCATTTT. Translating gives CASSPDPNQPQHF. Drawing the rest from reference TRBV7-2 and TRBJ1-5, the complete variable domain is GAGVSQSPSNKVTEKGKDVELRCDPISGHTALYWYRQSLGQGLEFLIYFQGNSAPDKSGLPSDRFSAERTGGSVSTLTIQRTQQEDSAVYLCASSPDPNQPQHFGDGTRLSIL.